Listed below are T cell receptor beta chains from one sample, sequenced in a study of T cells in Graves' hyperthyroidism and ophthalmopathy. TCRdb reprocessed the multiplex PCR reads with MiXCR, giving one entry per CDR3 protein. The sample holds hundreds of thousands of distinct CDR3 sequences, approximately 13% seen once. The source material was blood. These receptor sequences come from a woman in her thirties or forties with Graves' ophthalmopathy. The CDR3 runs from the conserved cysteine through the conserved F or W. Fields, in order: V gene, J gene, clone size, D gene, CDR3 DNA, CDR3 protein. D genes are given only for firm matches. Some rows mark clone size as missing; the rest say once, few, many or name a class of expanded clone.

V gene: TRBV4-1; J gene: TRBJ2-7; clone size: -; D gene: -; CDR3 DNA: TGCGCCAGCAGCCAAGATAGGTATTACGAGCAGTACTTC; CDR3 protein: CASSQDRYYEQYF
V gene: TRBV10-3; J gene: TRBJ1-2; clone size: many; D gene: -; CDR3 DNA: TGTGCCATCAGTGCAGGGCAGGATTATGGCTACACCTTC; CDR3 protein: CAISAGQDYGYTF
V gene: TRBV2; J gene: TRBJ2-2; clone size: many; D gene: TRBD1; CDR3 DNA: TGTGCCAGCAGGGGACAGATGAACACCGGGGAGCTGTTTTTT; CDR3 protein: CASRGQMNTGELFF
V gene: TRBV10-3; J gene: TRBJ2-7; clone size: -; D gene: TRBD1; CDR3 DNA: TGTGCCATCAGTGACGGGACAGGGATCGAGCAGTACTTC; CDR3 protein: CAISDGTGIEQYF
V gene: TRBV7-8; J gene: TRBJ2-5; clone size: many; D gene: -; CDR3 DNA: TGTGCCAGCAGCTTCGGCCAAGAGACCCAGTACTTC; CDR3 protein: CASSFGQETQYF
V gene: TRBV12-3/TRBV12-4; J gene: TRBJ1-1; clone size: many; D gene: TRBD1; CDR3 DNA: TGTGCCAGCAGTTATCGACAGGGTAGGACTGAAGCTTTCTTT; CDR3 protein: CASSYRQGRTEAFF
V gene: TRBV25-1; J gene: TRBJ2-1; clone size: many; D gene: TRBD1; CDR3 DNA: TGTGCCAGCAGTGAAGACAGGGGTCCCTACAATGAGCAGTTCTTC; CDR3 protein: CASSEDRGPYNEQFF
V gene: TRBV6-1; J gene: TRBJ2-1; clone size: many; D gene: TRBD2; CDR3 DNA: TGTGCCAGCAGTCCAACGAGGACGGGAGGGCTTGTCGATGAGCAGTTCTTC; CDR3 protein: CASSPTRTGGLVDEQFF
V gene: TRBV11-3; J gene: TRBJ2-3; clone size: -; D gene: -; CDR3 DNA: TGTGCCAGCAGCTTAGTGTCCACCACAGATACGCAGTATTTT; CDR3 protein: CASSLVSTTDTQYF
V gene: TRBV20-1; J gene: TRBJ2-5; clone size: many; D gene: TRBD2; CDR3 DNA: TGCAGTGCCCGGACTAGCGGAGAAGAGACCCAGTACTTC; CDR3 protein: CSARTSGEETQYF
V gene: TRBV27; J gene: TRBJ2-2; clone size: -; D gene: TRBD2; CDR3 DNA: TGTGCCAGCAGTTTATACCAGCGGGGGGGCCTGCGGACCGGGGAGCTGTTTTTT; CDR3 protein: CASSLYQRGGLRTGELFF
V gene: TRBV6-1; J gene: TRBJ2-3; clone size: few; D gene: TRBD1; CDR3 DNA: TGTGCCAGCAGCCTCACAGGGGCGGGTACGCAGTATTTT; CDR3 protein: CASSLTGAGTQYF
V gene: TRBV12-3/TRBV12-4; J gene: TRBJ1-6; clone size: many; D gene: -; CDR3 DNA: TGTGCCAGCAGTTTGGGGTCCTATAATTCACCCCTCCACTTT; CDR3 protein: CASSLGSYNSPLHF
V gene: TRBV19; J gene: TRBJ2-3; clone size: -; D gene: TRBD2; CDR3 DNA: TGTGCCAGTAGTGTTGGCGGGGGAGGAGGAGATACGCAGTATTTT; CDR3 protein: CASSVGGGGGDTQYF
V gene: TRBV9; J gene: TRBJ1-3; clone size: -; D gene: -; CDR3 DNA: TGTGCCAGCAGCGGGTTAGGTGGTGGGGGGCTAGTCAGTAACACCATATATTTT; CDR3 protein: CASSGLGGGGLVSNTIYF
V gene: TRBV28; J gene: TRBJ2-7; clone size: many; D gene: TRBD1; CDR3 DNA: TGTGCCAGCAGTTTAGGGACAGTTCAGTACTTC; CDR3 protein: CASSLGTVQYF
V gene: TRBV10-3; J gene: TRBJ1-5; clone size: many; D gene: -; CDR3 DNA: TGTGCCTCGCGACGGACGGACAATCAGCCCCAGCATTTT; CDR3 protein: CASRRTDNQPQHF
V gene: TRBV13; J gene: TRBJ2-1; clone size: many; D gene: TRBD2; CDR3 DNA: TGTGCCAGCAGCTTGGAGACTAGCGGGATAAATGAGCAGTTCTTC; CDR3 protein: CASSLETSGINEQFF
V gene: TRBV6-9; J gene: TRBJ2-5; clone size: -; D gene: -; CDR3 DNA: TGCGCCAGCAGTCCCCTCGGGGAAGAGACCCAGTACTTC; CDR3 protein: CASSPLGEETQYF
V gene: TRBV11-2; J gene: TRBJ2-1; clone size: many; D gene: -; CDR3 DNA: TGTGCCAGCAGCACCAGTACCGGCTACAATGAGCAGTTCTTC; CDR3 protein: CASSTSTGYNEQFF
V gene: TRBV30; J gene: TRBJ1-1; clone size: -; D gene: -; CDR3 DNA: TGTGCCTCTGAGACGCTCAGGTCCACTGAAGCTTTCTTT; CDR3 protein: CASETLRSTEAFF
V gene: TRBV2; J gene: TRBJ2-7; clone size: many; D gene: -; CDR3 DNA: TGTGCCAGCAGTGGCGCCAAAGCGGCCACCTACGAGCAGTACTTC; CDR3 protein: CASSGAKAATYEQYF
V gene: TRBV18; J gene: TRBJ2-3; clone size: -; D gene: -; CDR3 DNA: TGTGCCAGCTCACTAACGGCGGGCCAGTTCACAGATACGCAGTATTTT; CDR3 protein: CASSLTAGQFTDTQYF
V gene: TRBV15; J gene: TRBJ1-5; clone size: many; D gene: TRBD1; CDR3 DNA: TGTGCCACCAGCACAGATACAGGGGATCAGCCCCAGCATTTT; CDR3 protein: CATSTDTGDQPQHF
V gene: TRBV2; J gene: TRBJ2-1; clone size: many; D gene: -; CDR3 DNA: TGTGCCAGCAGTGAAGCGCTTTTCCGGGAGTTATCCTCCGGTGAGCAGTTCTTC; CDR3 protein: CASSEALFRELSSGEQFF
V gene: TRBV20-1; J gene: TRBJ1-1; clone size: few; D gene: -; CDR3 DNA: TGCAGTGCTATGGGGGGCTTCGGCACTGAAGCTTTCTTT; CDR3 protein: CSAMGGFGTEAFF
V gene: TRBV20-1; J gene: TRBJ2-1; clone size: many; D gene: TRBD2; CDR3 DNA: TGCAGTGCTCCACCCTCGACGGGGGGGTCCTACAATGAGCAGTTCTTC; CDR3 protein: CSAPPSTGGSYNEQFF
V gene: TRBV30; J gene: TRBJ2-1; clone size: -; D gene: -; CDR3 DNA: TGTGCCTGGAGTGTAACGTTAATCAATGAGCAGTTCTTC; CDR3 protein: CAWSVTLINEQFF
V gene: TRBV20-1; J gene: TRBJ1-5; clone size: -; D gene: TRBD1; CDR3 DNA: TGCAGTGCCCTGTCCGACAGGGCTCCCAAGACCCAGCATTTT; CDR3 protein: CSALSDRAPKTQHF
V gene: TRBV28; J gene: TRBJ1-6; clone size: many; D gene: -; CDR3 DNA: TGTGCCGGGTTTCAGGGTACAGGCTCACCCCTCCACTTT; CDR3 protein: CAGFQGTGSPLHF
V gene: TRBV2; J gene: TRBJ1-6; clone size: -; D gene: -; CDR3 DNA: TGTGCCAGCAGTGAATTGAGGGGGAGTTTCTCACCCCTCCACTTT; CDR3 protein: CASSELRGSFSPLHF
V gene: TRBV6-1; J gene: TRBJ1-4; clone size: many; D gene: -; CDR3 DNA: TGTGCCAGCAGTCAAACAAATGAAAAACTGTTTTTT; CDR3 protein: CASSQTNEKLFF
V gene: TRBV24-1; J gene: TRBJ1-5; clone size: many; D gene: TRBD1; CDR3 DNA: TGTGCCACCACTGGGACAGGGGGGAACAATCAGCCCCAGCATTTT; CDR3 protein: CATTGTGGNNQPQHF
V gene: TRBV5-8; J gene: TRBJ1-5; clone size: many; D gene: TRBD1; CDR3 DNA: TGTGCCAGCAGATTGACAGGGGGCTGGCAGCCCCAGCATTTT; CDR3 protein: CASRLTGGWQPQHF
V gene: TRBV7-7; J gene: TRBJ1-1; clone size: many; D gene: -; CDR3 DNA: TGTGCTAGCAGCATCACAGCGAACACTGAAGCTTTCTTT; CDR3 protein: CASSITANTEAFF
V gene: TRBV11-3; J gene: TRBJ2-5; clone size: -; D gene: TRBD2; CDR3 DNA: TGTGCCAGCAGCTCCTTGGGGGGGGGGCTAGCGGGGGGTCCAGCGGAGACCCAGTACTTC; CDR3 protein: CASSSLGGGLAGGPAETQYF
V gene: TRBV20-1; J gene: TRBJ2-1; clone size: many; D gene: -; CDR3 DNA: TGCAGTCCTTTGCGGAGGTCCGGAGGGAATGAGCAGTTCTTC; CDR3 protein: CSPLRRSGGNEQFF
V gene: TRBV12-3/TRBV12-4; J gene: TRBJ1-5; clone size: many; D gene: TRBD1; CDR3 DNA: TGTGCCAGCACCGCAAGTCGGCAGGGGGATCAGCCCCAGCATTTT; CDR3 protein: CASTASRQGDQPQHF
V gene: TRBV2; J gene: TRBJ2-7; clone size: many; D gene: -; CDR3 DNA: TGTGCCAGCAGTTTAACCCCCGGACAGTTCCACGAGCAGTACTTC; CDR3 protein: CASSLTPGQFHEQYF
V gene: TRBV2; J gene: TRBJ1-3; clone size: many; D gene: TRBD1; CDR3 DNA: TGTGCCAGCAGTCGACAGGGAGCGTCTGGAAACACCATATATTTT; CDR3 protein: CASSRQGASGNTIYF
V gene: TRBV27; J gene: TRBJ2-5; clone size: many; D gene: TRBD1; CDR3 DNA: TGTGCCAGCAGTTCTCGGACAGGGGGAAGAGAGACCCAGTACTTC; CDR3 protein: CASSSRTGGRETQYF
V gene: TRBV7-2; J gene: TRBJ1-3; clone size: -; D gene: TRBD1; CDR3 DNA: TGTGCCAGCAGCAACCGGGACAGGAACACCATATATTTT; CDR3 protein: CASSNRDRNTIYF
V gene: TRBV11-2; J gene: TRBJ1-1; clone size: many; D gene: -; CDR3 DNA: TGTGCCAGCAGCTTAGTACAAGCTGTTAACACTGAAGCTTTCTTT; CDR3 protein: CASSLVQAVNTEAFF
V gene: TRBV6-6; J gene: TRBJ1-5; clone size: few; D gene: -; CDR3 DNA: TGTGCCAGCAGTTACAGGAATTACAATCAGCCCCAGCATTTT; CDR3 protein: CASSYRNYNQPQHF
V gene: TRBV12-3/TRBV12-4; J gene: TRBJ1-2; clone size: many; D gene: TRBD1; CDR3 DNA: TGTGCCAGCAGTTTAGGACAGGGTGGAACTAACTATGGCTACACCTTC; CDR3 protein: CASSLGQGGTNYGYTF
V gene: TRBV3-1; J gene: TRBJ2-2; clone size: -; D gene: -; CDR3 DNA: TGTGCCAGCAGCCAAGTAGCGGGACAGGACTACACCGGGGAGCTGTTTTTT; CDR3 protein: CASSQVAGQDYTGELFF
V gene: TRBV20-1; J gene: TRBJ2-1; clone size: -; D gene: TRBD1; CDR3 DNA: TGCAGTGCTAGGACGGCCGGGACAGGATCCTACAATGAGCAGTTCTTC; CDR3 protein: CSARTAGTGSYNEQFF
V gene: TRBV20-1; J gene: TRBJ2-7; clone size: -; D gene: -; CDR3 DNA: TGCAGTGCTAGAGGAGGGAGTCCCTACGAGCAGTACTTC; CDR3 protein: CSARGGSPYEQYF
V gene: TRBV7-9; J gene: TRBJ1-5; clone size: -; D gene: -; CDR3 DNA: TGTGCCAGCAGCCGCGGCGGGCCCCAGCATTTT; CDR3 protein: CASSRGGPQHF
V gene: TRBV20-1; J gene: TRBJ1-6; clone size: few; D gene: -; CDR3 DNA: TGCAGTGCTAAAAGGACGGCAAATTCACCCCTCCACTTT; CDR3 protein: CSAKRTANSPLHF
V gene: TRBV3-1; J gene: TRBJ2-7; clone size: many; D gene: TRBD2; CDR3 DNA: TGTGCCAGCAGCCAAGAATGGACTAGCGGGAACGAGCAGTACTTC; CDR3 protein: CASSQEWTSGNEQYF
V gene: TRBV7-9; J gene: TRBJ2-1; clone size: many; D gene: -; CDR3 DNA: TGTGCCAGCAGCTTAGAGGGTTTCAGTGAGCAGTTCTTC; CDR3 protein: CASSLEGFSEQFF
V gene: TRBV2; J gene: TRBJ1-2; clone size: many; D gene: -; CDR3 DNA: TGTGCCAGTGGTACGATCAAGAACTATGGCTACACCTTC; CDR3 protein: CASGTIKNYGYTF
V gene: TRBV6-2/TRBV6-3; J gene: TRBJ2-7; clone size: many; D gene: -; CDR3 DNA: TGTGCCAGCAGTCCGAGAACGGATACCTACGAGCAGTACTTC; CDR3 protein: CASSPRTDTYEQYF